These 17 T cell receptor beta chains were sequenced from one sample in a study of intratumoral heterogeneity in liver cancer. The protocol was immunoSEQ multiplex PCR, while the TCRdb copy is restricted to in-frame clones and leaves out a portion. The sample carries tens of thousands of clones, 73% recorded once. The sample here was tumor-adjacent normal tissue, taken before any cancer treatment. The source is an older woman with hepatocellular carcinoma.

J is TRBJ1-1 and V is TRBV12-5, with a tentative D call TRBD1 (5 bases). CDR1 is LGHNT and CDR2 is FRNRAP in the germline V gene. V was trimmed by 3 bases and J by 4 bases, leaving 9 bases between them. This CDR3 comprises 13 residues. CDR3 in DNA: TGTGCTAGTGGTTTCGCTGGGGGCACTGAAGCTTTCTTT. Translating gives CASGFAGGTEAFF.

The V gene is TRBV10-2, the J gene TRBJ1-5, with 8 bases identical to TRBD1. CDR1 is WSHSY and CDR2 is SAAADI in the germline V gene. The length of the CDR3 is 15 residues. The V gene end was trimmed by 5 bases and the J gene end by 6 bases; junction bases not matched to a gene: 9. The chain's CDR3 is CASSSTGVLSQPQHF. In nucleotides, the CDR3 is TGCGCCAGCAGTTCGACAGGGGTTTTAAGTCAGCCCCAGCATTTT.

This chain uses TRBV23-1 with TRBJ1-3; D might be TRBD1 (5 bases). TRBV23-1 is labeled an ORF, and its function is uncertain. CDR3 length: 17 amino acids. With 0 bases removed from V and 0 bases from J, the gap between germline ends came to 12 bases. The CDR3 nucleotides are TGCGCCAGCAGTCAATCGGGGGGTACCCACTCTGGAAACACCATATATTTT. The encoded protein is CASSQSGGTHSGNTIYF.

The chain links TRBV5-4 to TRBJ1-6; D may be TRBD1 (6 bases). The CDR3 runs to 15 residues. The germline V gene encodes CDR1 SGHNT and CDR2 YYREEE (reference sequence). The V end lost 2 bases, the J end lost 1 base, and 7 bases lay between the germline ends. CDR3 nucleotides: TGTGCCAGCAGCTTTCAGGGGTCCTATAATTCACCCCTCCACTTT. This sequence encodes CASSFQGSYNSPLHF.

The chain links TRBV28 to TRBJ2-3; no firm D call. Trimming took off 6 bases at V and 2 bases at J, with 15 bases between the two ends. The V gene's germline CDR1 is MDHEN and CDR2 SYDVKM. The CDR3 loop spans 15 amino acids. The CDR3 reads CASSLLPQATDTQYF. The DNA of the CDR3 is TGTGCCAGCAGCCTCCTCCCGCAGGCCACAGATACGCAGTATTTT. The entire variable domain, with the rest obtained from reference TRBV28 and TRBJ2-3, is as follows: DVKVTQSSRYLVKRTGEKVFLECVQDMDHENMFWYRQDPGLGLRLIYFSYDVKMKEKGDIPEGYSVSREKKERFSLILESASTNQTSMYLCASSLLPQATDTQYFGPGTRLTVL.

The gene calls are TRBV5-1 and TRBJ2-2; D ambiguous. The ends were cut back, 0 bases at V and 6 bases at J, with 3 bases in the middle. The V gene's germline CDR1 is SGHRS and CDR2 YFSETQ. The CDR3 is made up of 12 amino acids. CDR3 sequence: CASSLVAGELFF. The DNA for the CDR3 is TGCGCCAGCAGCTTGGTTGCCGGGGAGCTGTTTTTT.

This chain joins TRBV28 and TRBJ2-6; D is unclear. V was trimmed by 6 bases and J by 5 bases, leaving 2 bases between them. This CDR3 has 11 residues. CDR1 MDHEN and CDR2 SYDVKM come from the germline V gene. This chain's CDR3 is CASSRANVLTF. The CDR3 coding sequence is TGTGCCAGCAGCCGGGCCAACGTCCTGACTTTC.

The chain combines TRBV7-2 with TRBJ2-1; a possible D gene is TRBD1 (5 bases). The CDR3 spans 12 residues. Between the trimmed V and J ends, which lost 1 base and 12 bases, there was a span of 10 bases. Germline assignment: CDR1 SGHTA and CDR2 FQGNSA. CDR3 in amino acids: CASSLVSGPQFF. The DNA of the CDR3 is TGTGCCAGCAGCTTAGTATCAGGGCCGCAGTTCTTC.

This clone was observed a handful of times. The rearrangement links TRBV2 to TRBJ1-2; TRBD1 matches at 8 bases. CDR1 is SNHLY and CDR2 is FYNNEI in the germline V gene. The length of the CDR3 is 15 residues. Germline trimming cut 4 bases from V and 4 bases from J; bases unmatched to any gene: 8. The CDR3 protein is CASSGDRGLFYGYTF. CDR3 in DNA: TGTGCCAGCAGTGGAGACAGGGGTCTTTTCTATGGCTACACCTTC.

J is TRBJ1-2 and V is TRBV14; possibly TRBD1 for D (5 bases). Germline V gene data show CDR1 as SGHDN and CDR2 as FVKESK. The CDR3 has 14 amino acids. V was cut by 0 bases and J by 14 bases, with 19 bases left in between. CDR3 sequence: CASSQDTRGSKGTF. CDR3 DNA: TGTGCCAGCAGCCAAGATACGAGGGGTTCTAAGGGGACCTTC.

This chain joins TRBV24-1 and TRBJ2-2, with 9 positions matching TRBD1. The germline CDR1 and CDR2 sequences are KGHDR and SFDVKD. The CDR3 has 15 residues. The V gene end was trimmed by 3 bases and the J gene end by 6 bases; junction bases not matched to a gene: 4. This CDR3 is CATSDRQGDPGELFF. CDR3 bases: TGTGCCACCAGTGATCGACAGGGGGACCCCGGGGAGCTGTTTTTT.

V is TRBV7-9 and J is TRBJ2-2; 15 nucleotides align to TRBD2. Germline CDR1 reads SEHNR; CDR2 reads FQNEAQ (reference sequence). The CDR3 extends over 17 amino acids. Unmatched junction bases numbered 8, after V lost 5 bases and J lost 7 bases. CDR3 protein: CASSRGLAGGPGGELFF. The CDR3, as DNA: TGTGCCAGCAGCAGAGGACTAGCGGGAGGGCCAGGCGGGGAGCTGTTTTTT.

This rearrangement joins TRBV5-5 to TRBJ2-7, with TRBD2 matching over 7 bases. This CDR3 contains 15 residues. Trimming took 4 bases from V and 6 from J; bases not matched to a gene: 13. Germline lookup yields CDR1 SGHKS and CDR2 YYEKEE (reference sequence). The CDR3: CASSRGVSGTGEQYF. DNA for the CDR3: TGTGCCAGCAGCCGGGGGGTCAGCGGGACCGGCGAGCAGTACTTC.

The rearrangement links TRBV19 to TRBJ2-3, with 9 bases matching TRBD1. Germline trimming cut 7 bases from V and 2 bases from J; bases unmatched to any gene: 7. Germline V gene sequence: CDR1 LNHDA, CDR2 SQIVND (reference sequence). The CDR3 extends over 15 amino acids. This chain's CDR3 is CASTPGTGNTDTQYF. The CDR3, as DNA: TGTGCCAGTACCCCCGGGACAGGGAACACAGATACGCAGTATTTT.

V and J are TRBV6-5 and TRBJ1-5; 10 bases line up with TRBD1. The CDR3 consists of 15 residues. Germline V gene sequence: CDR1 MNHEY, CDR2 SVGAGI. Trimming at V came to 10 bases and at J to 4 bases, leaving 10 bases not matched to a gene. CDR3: CATRQGALGNQPQHF. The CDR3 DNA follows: TGTGCCACGCGACAGGGGGCGTTGGGGAATCAGCCCCAGCATTTT.

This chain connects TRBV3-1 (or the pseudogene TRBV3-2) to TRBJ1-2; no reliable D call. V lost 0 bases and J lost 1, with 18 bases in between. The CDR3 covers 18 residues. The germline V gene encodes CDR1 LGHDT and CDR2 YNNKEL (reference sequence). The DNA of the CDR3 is TGTGCCAGCAGCCAAGAGAGGATAGAGGGATTCGGTAACTATGGCTACACCTTC. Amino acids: CASSQERIEGFGNYGYTF.

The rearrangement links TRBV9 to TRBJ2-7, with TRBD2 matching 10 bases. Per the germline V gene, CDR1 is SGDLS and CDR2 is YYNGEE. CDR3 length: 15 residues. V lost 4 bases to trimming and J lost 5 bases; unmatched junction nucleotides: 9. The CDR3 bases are TGTGCCAGCAGCACTTCCGGGACTAGCGTGGACGAGCAGTACTTC. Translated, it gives CASSTSGTSVDEQYF.